Listed below are T cell receptor beta chains from one sample, sequenced in a study of blood T cell repertoires in COVID-19. Assay: immunoSEQ multiplex PCR; the TCRdb copy retains only in-frame clones and omits some. The sample has about 130,000 clones; roughly four fifths are singletons. The sample was peripheral blood. The receptors derive from a woman older than 75 with acute or convalescent COVID-19. Each CDR3 is given with its conserved first and last residue. D genes are given only for firm matches. Some rows mark clone size as missing; the rest say once, few, many or name a class of expanded clone.

v_call: TRBV3-1/TRBV3-2; d_call: -; clone_size: -; j_call: TRBJ1-4; cdr3_length: 15; cdr3_aa: CASSQGVAGNEKLFF; cdr3_nt: TGTGCCAGCAGCCAAGGAGTCGCGGGGAATGAAAAACTGTTTTTT
v_call: TRBV18; d_call: TRBD1; clone_size: few; j_call: TRBJ1-2; cdr3_length: 15; cdr3_aa: CASSPDSRGDYGYTF; cdr3_nt: TGTGCCAGCTCACCAGATAGCAGGGGGGACTATGGCTACACCTTC
v_call: TRBV24-1; d_call: -; clone_size: -; j_call: TRBJ1-6; cdr3_length: 14; cdr3_aa: CATSGREDNSPLHF; cdr3_nt: TGTGCCACCAGTGGTCGGGAGGATAATTCACCCCTCCACTTT
v_call: TRBV11-2; d_call: TRBD1; clone_size: -; j_call: TRBJ1-4; cdr3_length: 15; cdr3_aa: CASRPTGGRSEKLFF; cdr3_nt: TGTGCCAGCAGGCCTACAGGGGGCAGGAGTGAAAAACTGTTTTTT
v_call: TRBV27; d_call: -; clone_size: few; j_call: TRBJ1-2; cdr3_length: 16; cdr3_aa: CASSLEGGRSSYGYTF; cdr3_nt: TGTGCCAGCAGTTTAGAAGGGGGACGGAGTTCGTATGGCTACACCTTC
v_call: TRBV4-2; d_call: TRBD1; clone_size: -; j_call: TRBJ1-1; cdr3_length: 15; cdr3_aa: CASSRQGTANTEAFF; cdr3_nt: TGTGCCAGCAGCAGACAGGGGACAGCTAACACTGAAGCTTTCTTT
v_call: TRBV16; d_call: TRBD1; clone_size: once; j_call: TRBJ1-2; cdr3_length: 13; cdr3_aa: CASSEITGEGYTF; cdr3_nt: TGTGCCAGCAGCGAAATTACAGGGGAAGGCTACACCTTC
v_call: TRBV7-2; d_call: TRBD1; clone_size: -; j_call: TRBJ1-6; cdr3_length: 15; cdr3_aa: CASSPRQGAVSPLHF; cdr3_nt: TGTGCCAGCAGCCCGAGACAGGGGGCTGTTTCACCCCTCCACTTT
v_call: TRBV7-3; d_call: -; clone_size: -; j_call: TRBJ1-1; cdr3_length: 14; cdr3_aa: CASSAGRVGTEAFF; cdr3_nt: TGTGCCAGCAGCGCGGGACGGGTCGGGACTGAAGCTTTCTTT
v_call: TRBV29-1; d_call: -; clone_size: -; j_call: TRBJ1-1; cdr3_length: 14; cdr3_aa: CSVDLELGSTEAFF; cdr3_nt: TGCAGCGTTGACCTGGAGCTGGGGAGCACTGAAGCTTTCTTT
v_call: TRBV4-2; d_call: TRBD1; clone_size: -; j_call: TRBJ1-1; cdr3_length: 12; cdr3_aa: CASSQVDREAFF; cdr3_nt: TGTGCCAGCAGCCAGGTGGACAGGGAAGCTTTCTTT
v_call: TRBV21-1; d_call: -; clone_size: -; j_call: TRBJ1-5; cdr3_length: 14; cdr3_aa: CASSKRIDLRPQHF; cdr3_nt: TGTGCCAGCAGCAAGCGGATAGACCTTCGGCCCCAGCATTTT
v_call: TRBV5-1; d_call: -; clone_size: -; j_call: TRBJ1-5; cdr3_length: 15; cdr3_aa: CASRISPGVSQPQHF; cdr3_nt: TGCGCCAGCAGAATATCCCCAGGGGTATCCCAGCCCCAGCATTTT
v_call: TRBV5-8; d_call: -; clone_size: -; j_call: TRBJ2-3; cdr3_length: 15; cdr3_aa: CASSLNGQFTDTQYF; cdr3_nt: TGTGCCAGCAGCTTAAATGGGCAGTTCACAGATACGCAGTATTTT
v_call: TRBV7-9; d_call: -; clone_size: -; j_call: TRBJ2-2; cdr3_length: 14; cdr3_aa: CASVKGANTGELFF; cdr3_nt: TGTGCCAGCGTCAAGGGGGCGAACACCGGGGAGCTGTTTTTT
v_call: TRBV5-1; d_call: -; clone_size: -; j_call: TRBJ1-5; cdr3_length: 14; cdr3_aa: CASSPGAGDQPQHF; cdr3_nt: TGCGCCAGCAGCCCCGGGGCAGGGGATCAGCCCCAGCATTTT
v_call: TRBV18; d_call: -; clone_size: -; j_call: TRBJ1-1; cdr3_length: 16; cdr3_aa: CASSPYPHSMNTEAFF; cdr3_nt: TGTGCCAGCTCACCGTACCCCCATTCTATGAACACTGAAGCTTTCTTT
v_call: TRBV6-4; d_call: TRBD1; clone_size: -; j_call: TRBJ2-2; cdr3_length: 13; cdr3_aa: CASSVTGVGELFF; cdr3_nt: TGTGCCAGCAGTGTCACAGGGGTCGGGGAGCTGTTTTTT
v_call: TRBV18; d_call: TRBD1; clone_size: -; j_call: TRBJ1-6; cdr3_length: 15; cdr3_aa: CASSPRGQYNSPLHF; cdr3_nt: TGTGCCAGCTCACCACGGGGACAGTATAATTCACCCCTCCACTTT
v_call: TRBV6-5; d_call: TRBD1; clone_size: -; j_call: TRBJ1-2; cdr3_length: 15; cdr3_aa: CASSSWTGGPYGYTF; cdr3_nt: TGTGCCAGCAGTTCCTGGACAGGGGGCCCCTATGGCTACACCTTC
v_call: TRBV15; d_call: -; clone_size: -; j_call: TRBJ1-6; cdr3_length: 15; cdr3_aa: CATSRGWGVNSPLHF; cdr3_nt: TGTGCCACCAGCAGAGGTTGGGGGGTTAATTCACCCCTCCACTTT
v_call: TRBV19; d_call: TRBD1; clone_size: few; j_call: TRBJ1-2; cdr3_length: 15; cdr3_aa: CASSPRDRPRGGYTF; cdr3_nt: TGTGCCAGTAGTCCTCGGGACAGGCCCCGGGGTGGCTACACCTTC
v_call: TRBV10-3; d_call: -; clone_size: -; j_call: TRBJ2-7; cdr3_length: 11; cdr3_aa: CATAKSYEQYF; cdr3_nt: TGTGCCACCGCGAAGTCCTACGAGCAGTACTTC
v_call: TRBV12-3/TRBV12-4; d_call: -; clone_size: -; j_call: TRBJ2-1; cdr3_length: 13; cdr3_aa: CASSFQQGNEQFF; cdr3_nt: TGTGCCAGCAGTTTCCAACAGGGCAATGAGCAGTTCTTC
v_call: TRBV3-1/TRBV3-2; d_call: -; clone_size: -; j_call: TRBJ1-1; cdr3_length: 15; cdr3_aa: CASSPPRRVNTEAFF; cdr3_nt: TGTGCCAGCAGCCCCCCCCGCCGGGTGAACACTGAAGCTTTCTTT
v_call: TRBV3-1/TRBV3-2; d_call: TRBD1; clone_size: -; j_call: TRBJ1-1; cdr3_length: 14; cdr3_aa: CASSLQGSNTEAFF; cdr3_nt: TGTGCCAGCAGCCTACAGGGGAGCAACACTGAAGCTTTCTTT
v_call: TRBV18; d_call: TRBD1; clone_size: -; j_call: TRBJ1-1; cdr3_length: 14; cdr3_aa: CASSPDRGRTEAFF; cdr3_nt: TGTGCCAGCTCGCCAGACAGGGGAAGGACTGAAGCTTTCTTT
v_call: TRBV9; d_call: -; clone_size: -; j_call: TRBJ1-1; cdr3_length: 15; cdr3_aa: CASSVEAGMNTEAFF; cdr3_nt: TGTGCCAGCAGCGTAGAGGCAGGTATGAACACTGAAGCTTTCTTT
v_call: TRBV18; d_call: -; clone_size: -; j_call: TRBJ2-5; cdr3_length: 13; cdr3_aa: CASSAGRWETQYF; cdr3_nt: TGTGCCAGCTCAGCGGGGAGGTGGGAGACCCAGTACTTC
v_call: TRBV10-1; d_call: -; clone_size: -; j_call: TRBJ1-5; cdr3_length: 14; cdr3_aa: CASSETGRNQPQHF; cdr3_nt: TGCGCCAGCAGTGAGACAGGGCGAAATCAGCCCCAGCATTTT
v_call: TRBV19; d_call: TRBD1; clone_size: few; j_call: TRBJ2-7; cdr3_length: 15; cdr3_aa: CASSTQTGDLYEQYF; cdr3_nt: TGTGCCAGTAGTACACAGACAGGGGACCTCTACGAGCAGTACTTC
v_call: TRBV19; d_call: -; clone_size: -; j_call: TRBJ2-1; cdr3_length: 12; cdr3_aa: CASSIGANEQFF; cdr3_nt: TGTGCCAGTAGTATAGGTGCGAATGAGCAGTTCTTC
v_call: TRBV7-9; d_call: TRBD1; clone_size: -; j_call: TRBJ1-1; cdr3_length: 18; cdr3_aa: CASSLGSEQGNMNTEAFF; cdr3_nt: TGTGCCAGCAGCTTAGGATCAGAACAGGGGAACATGAACACTGAAGCTTTCTTT